This TCR beta chain was identified in a study of cytomegalovirus exposure and HLA in healthy donors. Study-wide background: A subsequent analysis reported that the roughly 130 validation repertoires were produced on the same platform that had also been used for the roughly 700 first-cohort repertoires.

The count of this clone is one. Its cognate antigen is unknown. Produced via immunoSEQ multiplex PCR; TCRdb's table is partial and in-frame only. Of under 350,000 clones in the sample, just over 85% were seen once. V lost 1 base and J lost 0, with 7 bases in between. The CDR3 sequence is 16 residues long. Germline V lookup: CDR1 PRHDT, CDR2 FYEKMQ (reference sequence). Study-wide results and caveats: Researchers counted 164 TCR beta chains as cytomegalovirus-associated.

Sequenced material: PBMCs. The chain uses TRBV13 and TRBJ2-6; no firm D call. This clonotype was sampled from a woman aged 18 to 35 in good health and CMV-seronegative. CDR3 residues: CASSLDSISGANVLTF. The DNA of the CDR3 is TGTGCCAGCAGCTTAGACAGTATCTCTGGGGCCAACGTCCTGACTTTC.